One sample yielded the 13 T cell receptor beta chains listed below, sequenced in a study of molecular identifiers for immune sequencing clone quantification. MiXCR, applied by TCRdb to the PCR reads, yields one record per CDR3 protein. The repertoire has hundreds of thousands of distinct CDR3 sequences, less than 30% of them found once; the top ten carry 0.6% to 0.9%. Sequences were obtained from naive CD8+ T cells from blood, with Jurkat cell RNA spiked in. The subset was: FACS-sorted CD8+CD4-CCR7+CD45RA+ naive T cells. These receptors were obtained from a human donor in good health. Some libraries in this study had Jurkat cell RNA spiked in.

This clonotype was detected ten times or more. The chain joins TRBV11-2 to TRBJ2-3; no reliable D call. The CDR3 contains 16 residues. Germline CDR1 and CDR2: SGHAT and FQNNGV. Trimming pared 1 base from V and 6 bases from J, leaving 17 bases between. In nucleotides, the CDR3 is TGTGCCAGCAGCTTAGGAGTCGGACGCACATGGGATACGCAGTATTTT. It encodes CASSLGVGRTWDTQYF.

The rearrangement uses TRBV12-3 or TRBV12-4 and TRBJ1-1; 9 bases match TRBD1. Trimming took 4 bases from V and 2 from J; bases not matched to a gene: 5. The CDR3 is made up of 15 amino acids. The CDR3 loop reads CASSYGTGINTEAFF. The CDR3 DNA reads TGTGCCAGCAGTTATGGGACAGGGATTAACACTGAAGCTTTCTTT.

Ten or more counts support this clonotype. The CDR3 sequence: CASSPPDAGLVNYGYTF. For the CDR3, the DNA is TGTGCCAGCAGTCCCCCGGATGCGGGGCTGGTTAACTATGGCTACACCTTC. This chain joins TRBV6-6 and TRBJ1-2, with D tentatively TRBD1 (5 bases). CDR3 length: 17 amino acids. Germline V lookup: CDR1 MNHNY, CDR2 SVGAGI (reference sequence). V was cut by 5 bases and J by 1 base, with 20 bases left in between.

This clonotype showed up many times. The DNA for the CDR3 is TGTGCCATCAGTGCCGCCAGCCAAGAGACCCAGTACTTC. Translated: CAISAASQETQYF. The V call is TRBV10-3, the J call TRBJ2-5, with unresolved D. The CDR3 consists of 13 residues. Looked up from germline, CDR1 is ENHRY and CDR2 is SYGVKD. Deletions cut 4 bases from V and 1 base from J, with 7 bases between.

This clonotype showed up just a few times. V is TRBV4-3 and J is TRBJ2-7; 9 bases match TRBD2. The junction had 3 bases not matched to a gene; V was cut back by 0 bases and J by 0 bases. Germline CDR1 LGHNA, CDR2 YSLEER. The CDR3 has 16 residues. The DNA for the CDR3 is TGCGCCAGCAGCCAAGACGTAGCGGGGGACTCCTACGAGCAGTACTTC. Its translation: CASSQDVAGDSYEQYF.

The chain carries TRBV6-2 or TRBV6-3 and TRBJ1-2; D possibly corresponds to TRBD1 (5 bases). Germline assignment: CDR1 MNHEY and CDR2 SVGEGT. CDR3 length: 14 residues. V shed 7 bases and J shed 1 base, with 13 bases lying between them. CDR3 in amino acids: CASTPGPHNYGYTF. In DNA form, the CDR3 reads TGTGCCAGCACCCCGGGACCTCATAACTATGGCTACACCTTC.

Comment on this clonotype: Being one base from a much bigger clone, this may be a read error. The rearrangement joins TRBV30 to TRBJ1-1; no reliable D call. Looked up from germline, CDR1 is GTSNPN and CDR2 is SVGIG (reference sequence). The CDR3 spans 13 residues. CDR3: CAWSLDINTETFF. The CDR3 nucleotides are TGTGCCTGGAGTTTGGATATTAACACTGAAACTTTCTTT. The complete variable domain, with remaining parts taken from reference TRBV30 and TRBJ1-1, reads SQTIHQWPATLVQPVGSPLSLECTVEGTSNPNLYWYRQAAGRGLQLLFYSVGIGQISSEVPQNLSASRPQDRQFILSSKKLLLSDSGFYLCAWSLDINTETFFGQGTRLTVV.

There are many counts of this clonotype. The chain uses TRBV30 and TRBJ1-5; the D is unclear. Germline-derived CDR1 and CDR2 are GTSNPN and SVGIG (reference sequence). The CDR3 loop spans 15 amino acids. Trimming removed 0 bases at V and 2 bases at J, with 11 bases between. CDR3 residues: CAWSVLGQGNQPQHF. CDR3 coding DNA: TGTGCCTGGAGTGTACTTGGGCAGGGCAATCAGCCCCAGCATTTT.

This clonotype was detected ten times or more. The V gene is TRBV9, the J gene TRBJ2-7; 12 bases match TRBD2. Losses at the gene ends were 4 bases for V and 7 bases for J; bases not matched to a gene: 6. Looked up from germline, CDR1 is SGDLS and CDR2 is YYNGEE. This CDR3 comprises 14 residues. The CDR3 sequence: CASSQEGLAGEQYF. As DNA, the CDR3 is TGTGCCAGCAGCCAAGAAGGACTAGCGGGGGAGCAGTACTTC.

This clonotype was recorded a few times. The junction shows a germline mismatch at one end, possibly a read error. The V gene is TRBV5-6, the J gene TRBJ1-3, with 8 positions matching TRBD1. This CDR3 is built from 16 residues. The germline CDR1 and CDR2 sequences are SGHDT and YYEEEE. The CDR3 protein is CASTLETGDSGNTIYF. The CDR3, as DNA: TGTGCCAGCACCTTGGAGACAGGGGACTCTGGAAACACCATATATTTT.

This clonotype was found many times. The J gene is TRBJ2-5, the V gene TRBV7-2, with no clear D. Germline V gene lookup returns CDR1 SGHTA and CDR2 FQGNSA. The V end lost 0 bases, the J end lost 2 bases, and 7 bases lay between the germline ends. The CDR3 contains 14 residues. The CDR3 region is CASSLALGQETQYF. The CDR3, as DNA: TGTGCCAGCAGCTTAGCGCTGGGACAAGAGACCCAGTACTTC.

This clonotype appeared a few times. For the CDR3, the DNA is TGTGCCAGCAGTCCCAGGGGGCGAAGGGATAGTTACTCCTACAATGAGCAGTTCTTC. It translates to CASSPRGRRDSYSYNEQFF. The chain employs TRBV12-3 or TRBV12-4 and TRBJ2-1, with 8 nucleotides matching TRBD1. The CDR3 covers 19 residues. Losses at the gene ends were 5 bases for V and 0 bases for J; bases not matched to a gene: 15.

For the CDR3, the DNA is TGCAGCACAGGGACTAGCGGGCTATCCTACGAGCAGTACTTC. Its protein is CSTGTSGLSYEQYF. The rearrangement links TRBV29-1 to TRBJ2-7; TRBD2 matches at 12 bases. Germline V gene sequence: CDR1 SQVTM, CDR2 ANQGSEA. This CDR3 region has 14 residues. With V trimmed by 8 bases and J by 1 base, 6 bases remained unmatched.